What follows describes a single TCR beta chain. Per the authors' pipeline: Estimation of nucleated cell counts relied on the amplification of reference gene primers. Produced via immunoSEQ multiplex PCR; TCRdb's table is partial and in-frame only. V and J calls and clone size are those listed in that table; D and trimming were worked out from the DNA. The table has 250,000 to 300,000 clones, roughly 90% seen once. Deletions cut 4 bases from V and 2 bases from J, with 13 bases between. The CDR3 has 15 residues. Germline V lookup: CDR1 SGDLS, CDR2 YYNGEE. The sample comes from a study of blood T cell repertoires in COVID-19. For the study at large: COVID-19 samples, acute and convalescent, were from the United States, Italy and Spain. T cells, B-cell-depleted T cells, or PBMCs supplied cDNA or gDNA.

One Seattle source followed patients from active infection through their disease course. The TCR sequence derives from a woman in her twenties or thirties with COVID-19, enrolled during active disease. This chain connects TRBV9 to TRBJ1-5, with TRBD1 as a possible D gene (6 bases). The sample was peripheral blood. The CDR3 protein is CASSLTGVGNQPQHF. The CDR3 DNA follows: TGTGCCAGCAGCCTGACAGGAGTAGGCAATCAGCCCCAGCATTTT.